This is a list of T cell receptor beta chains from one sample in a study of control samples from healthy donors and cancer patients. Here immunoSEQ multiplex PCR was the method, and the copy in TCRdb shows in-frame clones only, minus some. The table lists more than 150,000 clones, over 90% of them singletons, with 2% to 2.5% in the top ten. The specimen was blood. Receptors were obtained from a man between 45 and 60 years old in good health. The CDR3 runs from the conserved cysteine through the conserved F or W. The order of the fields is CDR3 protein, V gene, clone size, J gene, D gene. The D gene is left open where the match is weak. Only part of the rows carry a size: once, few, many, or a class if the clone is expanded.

CASSIPAGEQFF TRBV19 once TRBJ2-1 .
CASSQDGNTIYF TRBV3-1/TRBV3-2 . TRBJ1-3 .
CASSQNTGVISYEQYF TRBV5-8 . TRBJ2-7 TRBD1
CAWSPRRGGNSPLHF TRBV30 . TRBJ1-6 .
CASSLASGATNEKLFF TRBV5-1 . TRBJ1-4 .
CASSDLSGRVSEQFF TRBV6-1 . TRBJ2-1 TRBD2
CASSLGGGQETQYF TRBV5-4 . TRBJ2-5 TRBD2
CASSRQGNEQFF TRBV5-1 . TRBJ2-1 TRBD1
CASSSGTGESGANVLTF TRBV19 . TRBJ2-6 TRBD1
CASSQDALVPNEQFF TRBV3-1/TRBV3-2 once TRBJ2-1 .
CASGGATEAFF TRBV12-3/TRBV12-4 . TRBJ1-1 .
CASSGGQGPYEQYF TRBV2 . TRBJ2-7 TRBD1
CASSPPGLTGRTDTQYF TRBV18 . TRBJ2-3 .
CASSLGRQPNTDTQYF TRBV5-1 once TRBJ2-3 .
CASGKGLAGAGELFF TRBV2 . TRBJ2-2 TRBD2
CASSVADSNEKLFF TRBV9 once TRBJ1-4 .
CASSYWGQGSEAFF TRBV6-5 . TRBJ1-1 TRBD1
CASSQGLAGADEQFF TRBV11-3 . TRBJ2-1 TRBD2
CASCSSGARNEQFF TRBV6-6 . TRBJ2-1 TRBD2
CASSPSYNSPLHF TRBV18 . TRBJ1-6 .
CAWRTGGDYGYTF TRBV30 . TRBJ1-2 TRBD1
CASSQTTGEAGQPQHF TRBV7-2 once TRBJ1-5 TRBD1
CASSQVEAGELFF TRBV3-1/TRBV3-2 . TRBJ2-2 .
CASSMRREIYEQFF TRBV19 . TRBJ2-1 TRBD2
CASRDRDRYFYGYTF TRBV5-4 . TRBJ1-2 TRBD1
CASSLEGFANTGELFF TRBV28 . TRBJ2-2 .
CASSPTPTGPTTYF TRBV3-1/TRBV3-2 . TRBJ2-7 TRBD1
CASSVRERTGSYNEQFF TRBV9 once TRBJ2-1 TRBD1
CAWSGRQTNEKLFF TRBV30 . TRBJ1-4 .
CASSLWFPAGVFPDF TRBV11-3 few TRBJ1-2 .
CASSADGVTEAFF TRBV18 . TRBJ1-1 .
CASSPRQGDYNEQFF TRBV2 once TRBJ2-1 TRBD1
CATSDVPGLAGWSYEQYF TRBV24-1 . TRBJ2-7 TRBD2
CASSLGTGDNQPQHF TRBV7-9 . TRBJ1-5 TRBD1
CASSSHGQGAFQPQHF TRBV27 . TRBJ1-5 TRBD1
CASSWIGGKQEAQYF TRBV5-6 . TRBJ2-5 .
CASSPQRGGQGGYTF TRBV18 . TRBJ1-2 TRBD1
CASRQGAGYGYTF TRBV5-6 . TRBJ1-2 .
CAIRPAANTGELFF TRBV10-3 . TRBJ2-2 .
CASSLSSNYGYTF TRBV6-5 . TRBJ1-2 .
CSVEAGPFSYEQYF TRBV29-1 . TRBJ2-7 .
CASSLGEGKGFF TRBV12-3/TRBV12-4 . TRBJ1-4 .
CASSPSRTGITEAFF TRBV3-1/TRBV3-2 once TRBJ1-1 .
CASSLGQGWENQPQHF TRBV5-8 few TRBJ1-5 TRBD1
CASSQGYGYGYTF TRBV14 . TRBJ1-2 .